Shown below are 23 T cell receptor beta chains from a single sample sequenced in a study of T cell responses to AZD1222 COVID-19 vaccine. Sequencing used immunoSEQ multiplex PCR; TCRdb keeps in-frame clones, though not all of them. The sample carries 120,000 or so clones, 89% recorded once. The specimen was peripheral blood, collected on day 0 of AZD1222 vaccination. These receptor sequences come from an adult in good health.

This clone appeared a single time. This chain connects TRBV7-9 to TRBJ2-3; no clear D. The CDR3 runs 13 residues. V lost 1 base and J lost 6, with 8 bases in between. Germline assignment: CDR1 SEHNR and CDR2 FQNEAQ (reference sequence). This CDR3 reads CASSLEGVDTQYF. CDR3 nucleotide sequence: TGTGCCAGCAGCTTAGAGGGTGTGGATACGCAGTATTTT.

The gene calls are TRBV28 and TRBJ1-5, with TRBD1 as a possible D gene (6 bases). Germline V CDR1 and CDR2: MDHEN, SYDVKM. This CDR3 is built from 14 residues. Trimming took 3 bases from V and 3 from J, leaving 9 bases between them. The CDR3 sequence is CASSFRGPNQPQHF. The DNA of the CDR3 is TGTGCCAGCAGTTTCAGGGGTCCCAATCAGCCCCAGCATTTT.

The rearrangement uses TRBV9 and TRBJ2-2; D uncertain. Trimming shortened V by 2 bases and J by 4 bases, and 9 bases separated the two germline ends. This CDR3 is 14 amino acids long. From germline, CDR1 is SGDLS and CDR2 YYNGEE. The chain's CDR3 is CASSVRLGTGELFF. The CDR3 region has the DNA TGTGCCAGCAGCGTTAGGCTAGGCACCGGGGAGCTGTTTTTT. Using reference TRBV9 and TRBJ2-2 for the parts outside the CDR3, the full variable domain is DSGVTQTPKHLITATGQRVTLRCSPRSGDLSVYWYQQSLDQGLQFLIQYYNGEERAKGNILERFSAQQFPDLHSELNLSSLELGDSALYFCASSVRLGTGELFFGEGSRLTVL.

The chain links TRBV19 to TRBJ2-6, with D possibly being TRBD1 (6 bases). Trimming shortened V by 1 base and J by 6 bases, and 13 bases separated the two germline ends. Germline V gene lookup returns CDR1 LNHDA and CDR2 SQIVND (reference sequence). The CDR3 covers 16 residues. The CDR3 region has the DNA TGTGCCAGTAGTATAGGGCTCAGGGGAGCGGCCAACGTCCTGACTTTC. It translates to CASSIGLRGAANVLTF.

This clone has a single count. The chain is built from TRBV5-5 and TRBJ1-5; D gene ambiguous. The germline CDR1 and CDR2 sequences are SGHKS and YYEKEE (reference sequence). The CDR3 contains 14 residues. Trimming took 1 base from V and 2 from J, leaving 7 bases between them. The CDR3 nucleotides read TGTGCCAGCAGCTTGCTCTTGGGCAATCAGCCCCAGCATTTT. This codes for CASSLLLGNQPQHF.

This chain uses TRBV19 with TRBJ1-2, with 7 positions matching TRBD1. From germline, CDR1 is LNHDA and CDR2 SQIVND (reference sequence). After removal of 5 bases from V and 7 bases from J, the junction contained 10 bases not matched to a gene. There are 14 residues in the CDR3. This CDR3 is CASSETGYGFGYTF. Here the CDR3 DNA reads TGTGCCAGTAGTGAGACAGGGTACGGCTTTGGCTACACCTTC.

The chain uses TRBV7-9 and TRBJ2-7; D is uncertain. The CDR3 runs to 12 residues. The ends were cut back, 0 bases at V and 4 bases at J, with 4 bases in the middle. Germline CDR1 SEHNR, CDR2 FQNEAQ (reference sequence). CDR3 bases: TGTGCCAGCAGCTTAGCTCTTTACGAGCAGTACTTC. Translation gives CASSLALYEQYF.

The chain has TRBV3-1 (or the pseudogene TRBV3-2) and TRBJ2-7; D ambiguous. Germline assignment: CDR1 LGHDT and CDR2 YNNKEL (reference sequence). The CDR3 covers 12 residues. The V end lost 4 bases, the J end lost 3 bases, and 7 bases lay between the germline ends. The CDR3 region is CASSRTVYEQYF. CDR3 DNA: TGTGCCAGCAGCCGTACCGTCTACGAGCAGTACTTC.

The J gene is TRBJ1-1, the V gene TRBV5-1, with no clear D. The germline V gene has CDR1 SGHRS and CDR2 YFSETQ. V gave up 1 base and J gave up 6 bases, with 13 bases separating them. The CDR3 length is 14 residues. The CDR3 nucleotides are TGCGCCAGCAGCTTGTCCCGACACAGCCCTGAAGCTTTCTTT. Residues: CASSLSRHSPEAFF.

This clone was detected only once. The chain employs TRBV11-2 and TRBJ2-3; 16 bases fit TRBD2. There are 17 residues in the CDR3. The junction had 10 bases not matched to a gene; V was cut back by 7 bases and J by 6 bases. Germline CDR1 reads SGHAT; CDR2 reads FQNNGV. The DNA of the CDR3 is TGTGCCAGCAATATGGGGACTAGCGGGAGGGCCGGGGATACGCAGTATTTT. This gives the protein CASNMGTSGRAGDTQYF. Together with reference TRBV11-2 and TRBJ2-3, the CDR3 gives the full variable domain: EAGVAQSPRYKIIEKRQSVAFWCNPISGHATLYWYQQILGQGPKLLIQFQNNGVVDDSQLPKDRFSAERLKGVDSTLKIQPAKLEDSAVYLCASNMGTSGRAGDTQYFGPGTRLTVL.

V is TRBV5-6 and J is TRBJ2-1; perhaps TRBD2 as D (6 bases). This CDR3 is 17 amino acids long. The V gene's germline CDR1 is SGHDT and CDR2 YYEEEE. V shed 3 bases and J shed 0 bases, with 16 bases lying between them. CDR3: CASSSLADPLSYNEQFF. CDR3 nucleotide sequence: TGTGCCAGCAGCTCGTTAGCGGACCCCCTCTCCTACAATGAGCAGTTCTTC.

This clone came up a few times. The chain links TRBV6-4 to TRBJ2-2; 10 nucleotides align to TRBD1. Germline lookup yields CDR1 MRHNA and CDR2 SNTAGT. This CDR3 contains 16 residues. Trimming at V came to 5 bases and at J to 3 bases, leaving 6 bases not matched to a gene. The CDR3: CASSSGTGDDTGELFF. Written as DNA, the CDR3 is TGTGCCAGCAGTTCCGGGACAGGGGACGACACCGGGGAGCTGTTTTTT.

The rearrangement joins TRBV11-2 to TRBJ2-7; D not certain. This CDR3 contains 14 residues. CDR1 and CDR2 from the germline V gene are SGHAT and FQNNGV. The germline V and J ends were trimmed by 5 bases and 2 bases, with 13 bases remaining between them. In DNA form, the CDR3 reads TGTGCCAGCAGCCCTCTGGTGACCCCCTACGAGCAGTACTTC. Its protein product is CASSPLVTPYEQYF.

This clone was picked up one time. The chain employs TRBV3-1 (or the pseudogene TRBV3-2) and TRBJ2-7; no clear D. The CDR3 has 11 residues. Germline CDR1 reads LGHDT; CDR2 reads YNNKEL (reference sequence). V lost 0 bases to trimming and J lost 7 bases, with 4 bases between them. The DNA for the CDR3 is TGTGCCAGCAGCCAAGAGGGGGAGCAGTACTTC. Translation gives CASSQEGEQYF.

This chain uses TRBV6-5 with TRBJ2-7; TRBD1 agrees at 8 bases. Germline CDR1 MNHEY, CDR2 SVGAGI. The CDR3 consists of 15 residues. The ends lost 0 bases at V and 4 bases at J; junction bases unmatched: 5. CDR3 in amino acids: CASSYSGDRLYEQYF. CDR3 sequence (DNA): TGTGCCAGCAGTTACTCGGGGGACAGGTTATACGAGCAGTACTTC.

The CDR3 nucleotides read TGTGCCTGGGCCTCATCGGGTGCTAATGAAAAACTGTTTTTT. Translating it yields CAWASSGANEKLFF. The chain employs TRBV30 and TRBJ1-4; no reliable D call. The CDR3 consists of 14 residues. Germline V gene sequence: CDR1 GTSNPN, CDR2 SVGIG (reference sequence). Trimming pared 5 bases from V and 3 bases from J, leaving 13 bases between.

This chain uses TRBV6-2 or TRBV6-3 with TRBJ2-2; the D call may be TRBD1 or TRBD2 (6 bases each). The germline V gene encodes CDR1 MNHEY and CDR2 SVGEGT. This CDR3 has 15 residues. The V and J ends lost 6 bases and 4 bases respectively, with 15 bases between them. CDR3 nucleotides: TGTGCCAGCAGCCACCCTGGGGGGCCCACCGGGGAGCTGTTTTTT. Translation gives CASSHPGGPTGELFF.

The chain carries TRBV15 and TRBJ1-5; 8 nucleotides line up with TRBD1. CDR3 length: 15 amino acids. The ends lost 11 bases at V and 5 bases at J; junction bases unmatched: 14. The germline gives CDR1 LNHNV, CDR2 YYDKDF (reference sequence). CDR3 DNA: TGTGCCCCCCTCCCTGGGGGACAGGTCTATCAGCCCCAGCATTTT. It is translated as CAPLPGGQVYQPQHF.

The V call is TRBV5-1, the J call TRBJ2-3; no reliable D call. V dropped 0 bases and J dropped 8 bases, with 16 bases sitting between them. CDR3 length: 15 amino acids. CDR1 and CDR2 (germline): SGHRS, YFSETQ. The CDR3 loop reads CASSLAVEVLGTQYF. DNA of the CDR3: TGCGCCAGCAGCTTGGCCGTAGAGGTCTTAGGTACGCAGTATTTT.

V is TRBV5-1 and J is TRBJ2-2, with 8 bases identical to TRBD2. With V trimmed by 4 bases and J by 5 bases, 10 bases remained unmatched. The germline V gene encodes CDR1 SGHRS and CDR2 YFSETQ. This CDR3 region has 16 residues. The DNA of the CDR3 is TGCGCCAGCAGCCCTCGCGGGGCGGGAGGAACCGGGGAGCTGTTTTTT. Its protein is CASSPRGAGGTGELFF.

The genes are TRBV6-5 and TRBJ2-1; 11 nucleotides match TRBD2. This CDR3 spans 15 amino acids. The germline V gene has CDR1 MNHEY and CDR2 SVGAGI. With 6 bases clipped from V and 4 bases from J, the junction kept 5 bases outside the gene matches. CDR3 nucleotide sequence: TGTGCCAGCAGCAAGACTAGCGGGGAATACAATGAGCAGTTCTTC. Its protein is CASSKTSGEYNEQFF.

The genes are TRBV3-1 (or the pseudogene TRBV3-2) and TRBJ2-5; D gene unclear. The CDR3 is 12 residues long. Germline CDR1 LGHDT, CDR2 YNNKEL (reference sequence). V lost 0 bases, J lost 9 bases, and 8 bases lay in between. This chain's CDR3 is CASSQESWSQYF. The CDR3 DNA sequence: TGTGCCAGCAGCCAAGAGTCGTGGTCCCAGTACTTC.

The CDR3 DNA reads as TGTGCCAGCAGCCCACAGAGGGGGCTATCCAAAAACATTCAGTACTTC. It yields the protein CASSPQRGLSKNIQYF. The gene calls are TRBV11-2 and TRBJ2-4, with 7 positions matching TRBD1. The CDR3 runs 16 residues. Germline trimming cut 5 bases from V and 2 bases from J; bases unmatched to any gene: 9. From germline, CDR1 is SGHAT and CDR2 FQNNGV.